This passage covers 21 T cell receptor beta chains from one sample sequenced in a study of PD-1 blockade in classical Hodgkin lymphoma. Clones were sequenced by immunoSEQ multiplex PCR, and TCRdb holds only the in-frame ones, with some missing. This sample carries about 7,800 clones, roughly 86% of them seen once, and the ten largest clones take 20% to 25%. Every single patient, without exception, relapsed after autologous stem cell transplantation, and brentuximab vedotin exposure varied. From thawed PBMCs, CD8+ T cells were isolated by magnetic negative selection. The sample in question was CD8+ T cells from blood, obtained at baseline. The source is a human donor with classical Hodgkin lymphoma.

The rearrangement joins TRBV4-1 to TRBJ2-5; 10 nucleotides align to TRBD2. This CDR3 region has 16 residues. Germline lookup yields CDR1 MGHRA and CDR2 YSYEKL. V trimming: 2 bases; J trimming: 5 bases; junction bases outside the gene matches: 8. The DNA for the CDR3 is TGCGCCAGCAGCCAATCTAGCGGGGGACGGGAGGAGACCCAGTACTTC. Encoded protein: CASSQSSGGREETQYF.

V usage is TRBV11-2 and J usage is TRBJ2-2; D gene unclear. V lost 0 bases, J lost 3 bases, and 2 bases lay in between. Germline lookup yields CDR1 SGHAT and CDR2 FQNNGV. This CDR3 has 13 residues. CDR3 bases: TGTGCCAGCAGCTTAGATTACACCGGGGAGCTGTTTTTT. Its translation is CASSLDYTGELFF.

This clone appeared once. The chain combines TRBV5-5 with TRBJ1-4; TRBD1 might be the D (6 bases). The CDR3 consists of 18 residues. Trimming cost V 4 bases and J 3 bases, with 22 bases left between them. Germline lookup yields CDR1 SGHKS and CDR2 YYEKEE (reference sequence). The CDR3 DNA reads as TGTGCCAGCAGCCCACGGCAGGGGTGGTGGTCGGCTAATGAAAAACTGTTTTTT. As protein: CASSPRQGWWSANEKLFF. The complete variable domain, with remaining parts taken from reference TRBV5-5 and TRBJ1-4, reads DAGVTQSPTHLIKTRGQQVTLRCSPISGHKSVSWYQQVLGQGPQFIFQYYEKEERGRGNFPDRFSARQFPNYSSELNVNALLLGDSALYLCASSPRQGWWSANEKLFFGSGTQLSVL.

The CDR3 DNA is TGTGCCAGCAGCCAGAGGCGAACGACCACTGAAGCTTTCTTT. This codes for CASSQRRTTTEAFF. The rearrangement links TRBV11-2 to TRBJ1-1; D not certain. CDR1 is SGHAT, CDR2 FQNNGV, per germline. This CDR3 has 14 amino acids. Trimming stripped 5 bases from V and 4 bases from J, with 14 bases between.

This rearrangement joins TRBV27 to TRBJ2-7, with 8 nucleotides matching TRBD1. CDR3 length: 15 residues. V lost 0 bases and J lost 3; bases outside the gene matches: 4. Germline-derived CDR1 and CDR2 are MNHEY and SMNVEV (reference sequence). CDR3: CASSLSGTGRYEQYF. CDR3 bases: TGTGCCAGCAGTTTATCCGGGACAGGACGCTACGAGCAGTACTTC.

The sample holds one count of this clone. This chain uses TRBV13 with TRBJ2-1, with 9 bases identical to TRBD2. This CDR3 is built from 17 residues. After removal of 7 bases from V and 3 bases from J, the junction contained 13 bases not matched to a gene. Germline CDR1 PRHDT, CDR2 FYEKMQ (reference sequence). In DNA, the CDR3 is TGTGCCAGCAACGACAGACTAGCGGAGCCTATCTACAATGAGCAGTTCTTC. Its protein product is CASNDRLAEPIYNEQFF.

The V call is TRBV19, the J call TRBJ2-1; unclear D gene. The germline V gene has CDR1 LNHDA and CDR2 SQIVND (reference sequence). The CDR3 contains 13 residues. The V end was cut by 9 bases, the J end by 6 bases, with 15 bases between. This chain's CDR3 is CASTDEMGNEQFF. In DNA, the CDR3 is TGTGCCAGCACCGACGAGATGGGCAATGAGCAGTTCTTC. The whole variable domain, filled in from reference TRBV19 and TRBJ2-1, reads DGGITQSPKYLFRKEGQNVTLSCEQNLNHDAMYWYRQDPGQGLRLIYYSQIVNDFQKGDIAEGYSVSREKKESFPLTVTSAQKNPTAFYLCASTDEMGNEQFFGPGTRLTVL.

This sequence joins TRBV28 and TRBJ2-1; 7 bases line up with TRBD2. J lost 5 bases, V lost 2 bases, and 12 bases had no gene match. The germline V gene has CDR1 MDHEN and CDR2 SYDVKM. This CDR3 comprises 17 residues. Written as DNA, the CDR3 is TGTGCCAGCAGTTTAAGCTTCAATGGACTAGGCCACAATGAGCAGTTCTTC. Translation gives CASSLSFNGLGHNEQFF.

This chain joins TRBV27 and TRBJ2-2, with 9 bases that match TRBD2. The ends lost 2 bases at V and 5 bases at J; junction bases unmatched: 15. This CDR3 is built from 19 residues. The germline V gene encodes CDR1 MNHEY and CDR2 SMNVEV (reference sequence). CDR3 sequence reads: CASSLAQIRGLAGTGELFF. CDR3 coding DNA: TGTGCCAGCAGTTTAGCACAAATAAGGGGGCTAGCGGGGACCGGGGAGCTGTTTTTT.

The V and J genes are TRBV19 and TRBJ1-1; the D gene is possibly TRBD1 (5 bases). Trimming pared 8 bases from V and 3 bases from J, leaving 19 bases between. This CDR3 region has 15 residues. Germline CDR1 and CDR2: LNHDA and SQIVND (reference sequence). The DNA for the CDR3 is TGTGCCAGTGGGGTAGGCGCAGGGTTCGACACTGAAGCTTTCTTT. Protein: CASGVGAGFDTEAFF.

The chain links TRBV6-1 to TRBJ1-1, with a weak D call TRBD1 (5 bases). Between the trimmed V and J ends, which lost 1 base and 2 bases, there was a span of 11 bases. CDR1 is MNHNS, CDR2 SASEGT, per germline. The length of the CDR3 is 15 residues. CDR3 loop: CASSEGGYLNTEAFF. The DNA for the CDR3 is TGTGCCAGCAGTGAAGGGGGGTATCTTAACACTGAAGCTTTCTTT.

The rearrangement links TRBV11-3 to TRBJ2-2; a weak D match, TRBD1 (6 bases). The germline V gene encodes CDR1 SGHNT and CDR2 YENEEA. V lost 5 bases and J 6 bases, leaving 19 bases between the germline ends. CDR3 length: 16 amino acids. The CDR3 nucleotides are TGTGCCAGCAGCCCGCGAGGGGGTTCTGGCGCCGGGGAGCTGTTTTTT. This encodes CASSPRGGSGAGELFF.

Only a few counts were recorded for this clone. The V and J genes are TRBV2 and TRBJ2-7, with 8 bases identical to TRBD1. The germline V gene encodes CDR1 SNHLY and CDR2 FYNNEI. Unmatched junction bases numbered 13, after V lost 5 bases and J lost 4 bases. This CDR3 contains 16 residues. CDR3 bases: TGTGCCAGCAGTACTTACTCCGGACAGGGCAGGTACGAGCAGTACTTC. The encoded protein is CASSTYSGQGRYEQYF. The whole variable domain, remainder taken from reference TRBV2 and TRBJ2-7, is EPEVTQTPSHQVTQMGQEVILRCVPISNHLYFYWYRQILGQKVEFLVSFYNNEISEKSEIFDDQFSVERPDGSNFTLKIRSTKLEDSAMYFCASSTYSGQGRYEQYFGPGTRLTVT.

This clone was counted a few times. The V and J genes are TRBV7-6 and TRBJ1-6; maybe TRBD1 (5 bases). The germline gives CDR1 SGHVS, CDR2 FNYEAQ. V lost 5 bases and J lost 8, with 10 bases in between. The CDR3 totals 13 residues. The CDR3 loop reads CASSGDSYSPLHF. The CDR3 DNA follows: TGTGCCAGCAGCGGTGACAGTTATTCACCCCTCCACTTT.

The rearrangement uses TRBV5-6 and TRBJ2-7; TRBD1 matches 10 bases. The J segment lost 4 bases and the V segment lost 0 bases, leaving 4 bases of the junction unmatched. This CDR3 is built from 15 residues. Per the germline V gene, CDR1 is SGHDT and CDR2 is YYEEEE. CDR3 in amino acids: CASSLEGQGMYEQYF. As DNA, the CDR3 is TGTGCCAGCAGCTTGGAGGGACAGGGGATGTACGAGCAGTACTTC.

The chain employs TRBV15 and TRBJ2-3, with D tentatively TRBD1 (5 bases). CDR1 and CDR2 (germline): LNHNV, YYDKDF (reference sequence). The CDR3 spans 16 residues. Between the trimmed V and J ends, which lost 1 base and 4 bases, there was a span of 15 bases. The chain's CDR3 is CATSRGVETASDTQYF. DNA of the CDR3: TGTGCCACCAGCAGAGGGGTGGAGACAGCTTCAGATACGCAGTATTTT.

The chain uses TRBV7-8 and TRBJ2-1; 14 bases match TRBD2. The V gene end was trimmed by 1 base and the J gene end by 12 bases; junction bases not matched to a gene: 8. The CDR3 loop spans 16 amino acids. In germline, CDR1 is SGHVS, CDR2 FQNEAQ. CDR3 loop: CASSLEGLAGAEGQFF. Here the CDR3 DNA reads TGTGCCAGCAGCTTAGAGGGACTAGCGGGGGCAGAGGGGCAGTTCTTC.

This clone was observed a handful of times. The chain is built from TRBV4-1 and TRBJ1-1; weak D call: TRBD1 (6 bases). The CDR3 has 14 residues. Germline V CDR1 and CDR2: MGHRA, YSYEKL. V lost 6 bases and J lost 3, with 14 bases in between. The DNA for the CDR3 is TGCGCCAGCAGGAGTTTGGCAGGGGACACTGAAGCTTTCTTT. It encodes CASRSLAGDTEAFF.

The V and J genes are TRBV6-5 and TRBJ2-3; D remains ambiguous. This CDR3 contains 13 residues. The V and J ends lost 2 bases and 5 bases respectively, with 8 bases between them. Germline assignment: CDR1 MNHEY and CDR2 SVGAGI. The CDR3 spells CASSYGNGDTQYF. In DNA form, the CDR3 reads TGTGCCAGCAGTTACGGAAACGGAGATACGCAGTATTTT.

The V call is TRBV14, the J call TRBJ2-7; TRBD1 might be the D (6 bases). V gave up 4 bases and J gave up 0 bases, with 10 bases separating them. Per germline, CDR1 SGHDN and CDR2 FVKESK. The CDR3 contains 14 residues. The CDR3 spells CASSLDSLSYEQYF. The CDR3 coding sequence is TGTGCCAGCAGCCTGGACAGCCTCTCCTACGAGCAGTACTTC.

The V call is TRBV7-9, the J call TRBJ2-1; tentative D call: TRBD1 (5 bases). CDR3 length: 14 amino acids. Trimming took off 1 base at V and 7 bases at J, with 11 bases between the two ends. Germline V gene data show CDR1 as SEHNR and CDR2 as FQNEAQ (reference sequence). The chain's CDR3 is CASSLVRQGNEQFF. The CDR3 bases are TGTGCCAGCAGCTTAGTACGCCAGGGAAATGAGCAGTTCTTC.